Listed below are T cell receptor beta chains from one sample, sequenced in a study of cytomegalovirus exposure and HLA in healthy donors. Assay used: immunoSEQ multiplex PCR; TCRdb lists only in-frame clones, some missing. The data hold under 85,000 clones, with approximately 79% observed a single time. Sequencing used PBMCs. The receptors originated from a woman aged 40-49 years in good health and CMV-seropositive. Each CDR3 is given with its conserved first and last residue. D genes are given only for firm matches. Clone size is shown for a subset of rows, as once, few, many or a class of expanded clone.

v_gene	j_gene	d_gene	abundance	CDR3aa	CDR3nt
TRBV27	TRBJ1-1	.	many	CASSGGPGAFF	TGTGCCAGCAGCGGAGGCCCAGGAGCTTTCTTT
TRBV6-5	TRBJ1-2	TRBD1	.	CASSRQLRQGDYTF	TGTGCCAGCAGTCGGCAACTTAGACAGGGAGACTACACCTTC
TRBV30	TRBJ1-3	.	.	CAWSVISPGRPGNTIYF	TGTGCCTGGAGTGTAATAAGCCCGGGGAGGCCTGGAAACACCATATATTTT
TRBV2	TRBJ1-5	.	.	CASSEFRGGNQPQHF	TGTGCCAGCAGTGAATTTCGGGGGGGGAATCAGCCCCAGCATTTT
TRBV2	TRBJ2-5	.	.	CASSEAQAPGETQYF	TGTGCCAGCAGTGAAGCGCAAGCTCCAGGGGAGACCCAGTACTTC
TRBV2	TRBJ2-3	.	.	CASRLTTADTQYF	TGTGCCAGCAGGCTAACTACGGCAGATACGCAGTATTTT
TRBV4-2	TRBJ2-3	TRBD2	.	CASSQEQWTSGRADTQYF	TGTGCCAGCAGCCAAGAACAGTGGACTAGCGGGAGGGCAGATACGCAGTATTTT
TRBV29-1	TRBJ2-7	TRBD1	.	CSVTTRDRGSWEQYF	TGCAGCGTTACGACCCGGGACAGGGGGTCTTGGGAGCAGTACTTC
TRBV30	TRBJ2-7	.	.	CAWALGGLGTYEQYF	TGTGCCTGGGCCCTGGGGGGTCTCGGTACCTACGAGCAGTACTTC
TRBV6-1	TRBJ1-1	.	.	CASSEVTGLEAFF	TGTGCCAGCAGTGAGGTAACAGGCCTTGAAGCTTTCTTT
TRBV19	TRBJ1-5	.	.	CASSILSGGAEAQHF	TGTGCCAGTAGTATCTTGTCGGGGGGGGCGGAAGCCCAGCATTTT
TRBV5-6	TRBJ2-7	.	.	CASSPLLQGSHEQYF	TGTGCCAGCAGCCCCCTTTTGCAGGGGTCCCACGAGCAGTACTTC
TRBV7-9	TRBJ2-4	.	few	CASSLAPSDIQYF	TGTGCCAGCAGCTTAGCCCCTTCGGACATTCAGTACTTC
TRBV5-6	TRBJ2-7	TRBD1	.	CASSLWGQGTYEQYF	TGTGCCAGCAGCTTGTGGGGACAGGGGACCTACGAGCAGTACTTC
TRBV30	TRBJ1-4	TRBD1	.	CAWSEVDGTALFF	TGTGCCTGGAGTGAAGTAGATGGGACAGCACTGTTTTTT
TRBV15	TRBJ1-1	.	.	CATSRAQANEAFF	TGTGCCACCAGCAGAGCTCAGGCAAATGAAGCTTTCTTT
TRBV5-1	TRBJ1-1	TRBD1	.	CASSPRTGWGTEAFF	TGCGCCAGCAGCCCTAGGACAGGGTGGGGCACTGAAGCTTTCTTT
TRBV11-2	TRBJ2-1	TRBD1	.	CASSSRGTGGVNEQFF	TGTGCCAGCAGTTCTAGAGGGACAGGGGGTGTCAATGAGCAGTTCTTC
TRBV28	TRBJ2-3	TRBD1	.	CASSPNRGSTDTQYF	TGTGCCAGCAGTCCAAACAGGGGGAGCACAGATACGCAGTATTTT
TRBV7-8	TRBJ1-2	TRBD1	.	CASSLGQGVPYGYTF	TGTGCCAGCAGCCTAGGACAGGGCGTCCCCTATGGCTACACCTTC
TRBV18	TRBJ1-2	.	.	CASSPDSIEGYGYTF	TGTGCCAGCTCACCAGACAGTATCGAAGGCTATGGCTACACCTTC
TRBV30	TRBJ1-5	.	once	CAWSGQPNQPQHF	TGTGCCTGGAGTGGACAGCCTAATCAGCCCCAGCATTTT
TRBV5-1	TRBJ2-1	TRBD2	once	CASSLDLAGGRTPNEQFF	TGCGCCAGCAGCTTGGATCTAGCGGGAGGGCGGACTCCCAATGAGCAGTTCTTC
TRBV6-1	TRBJ1-4	.	.	CASTAGPATNEKLFF	TGTGCCAGCACGGCAGGCCCTGCAACTAATGAAAAACTGTTTTTT
TRBV30	TRBJ2-1	TRBD2	.	CAWGQTSGGARHNEQFF	TGTGCCTGGGGCCAGACTAGCGGGGGGGCCAGGCACAATGAGCAGTTCTTC
TRBV19	TRBJ2-1	.	.	CASDIGEQFF	TGTGCCAGTGATATCGGTGAGCAGTTCTTC
TRBV19	TRBJ2-3	.	.	CASSPQGGLGTQYF	TGTGCCAGTAGTCCACAGGGGGGGCTCGGTACGCAGTATTTT
TRBV21-1	TRBJ1-2	.	.	CASKTSGYTF	TGTGCCAGCAAGACTTCTGGCTACACCTTC
TRBV5-5	TRBJ2-3	TRBD1	.	CASSLHRGQPSTDTQYF	TGTGCCAGCAGCTTACACCGGGGACAGCCAAGCACAGATACGCAGTATTTT
TRBV4-1	TRBJ1-2	TRBD1	few	CASSQATGRANYGYTF	TGCGCCAGCAGCCAAGCGACAGGGAGAGCTAACTATGGCTACACCTTC
TRBV6-5	TRBJ1-4	TRBD1	.	CASSPTGGRIRKLFF	TGTGCCAGCAGCCCTACAGGGGGCCGGATCCGGAAACTGTTTTTT
TRBV6-5	TRBJ2-1	TRBD2	.	CATLAAHYNEQFF	TGTGCCACACTAGCGGCCCATTACAATGAGCAGTTCTTC
TRBV30	TRBJ2-7	TRBD2	.	CACQIGAGGYFGQYF	TGTGCCTGCCAAATAGGAGCGGGAGGTTACTTCGGGCAGTACTTC